Described below is a single T cell receptor (beta chain) sequence and its context. The data were taken from a study of T cells in Graves' hyperthyroidism and ophthalmopathy. Study-wide background: Any treatment followed the collection of peripheral blood at initial diagnosis.

V lost 7 bases and J lost 0, with 10 bases in between. Germline V lookup: CDR1 LNHDA, CDR2 SQIVND (reference sequence). The CDR3 contains 14 residues. The TCR beta CDR3 regions underwent amplification using RNA transcripts as the source. An initial round of RT-PCR targeting the TCR CDR3 relied on the HTBI primer set. One entry per CDR3 protein, called by TCRdb with MiXCR from the multiplex PCR reads. The profile covers fewer than 500,000 distinct CDR3 sequences, with approximately 13% appearing a single time and around 20% taken by the ten largest. V gene TRBV19 combines with J gene TRBJ1-5; D gene unclear. The receptor's source is a man aged 25-45 years with Graves' hyperthyroidism that later progressed to Graves' ophthalmopathy. Material: blood. As DNA, the CDR3 is TGTGCCAGTAAAGATGCGAATAGCAATCAGCCCCAGCATTTT. It yields the protein CASKDANSNQPQHF.